The 29 T cell receptor beta chains below come from one sample, sequenced in a study of blood T cells in healthy people across ages. Primers used in a second PCR of roughly 7 to 11 cycles were a sample-barcoded 5' primer and a J-beta primer mix. One entry per CDR3 protein results from TCRdb running MiXCR on the 5' RACE reads. The sample has about 830,000 distinct CDR3 sequences; less than 80% are singletons. The specimen sequenced was blood. The source is a man aged 25-40 years in good health.

This clonotype was found a few times. V gene TRBV6-1 combines with J gene TRBJ2-5; 8 bases match TRBD1. The end of the DNA aligns better with TRBJ2-7, so the J call may be wrong. CDR1 and CDR2 (germline): MNHNS, SASEGT. The CDR3 extends over 17 amino acids. The CDR3 DNA follows: TGTGCCAGCAGTGAAGCCGCTTACCGACAGGGGCGCCACGAGCAGTACTTC. This gives the protein CASSEAAYRQGRHEQYF.

The rearrangement links TRBV12-3 or TRBV12-4 to TRBJ2-3; 8 bases line up with TRBD1. After removal of 6 bases from V and 4 bases from J, the junction contained 9 bases not matched to a gene. The CDR3 totals 15 residues. CDR3 nucleotide sequence: TGTGCCAGCAGCCCTATAGGACAGGGACCAGATACGCAGTATTTT. Translating it yields CASSPIGQGPDTQYF.

The V gene is TRBV2, the J gene TRBJ2-7; D unresolved. The CDR3 runs to 13 residues. V dropped 7 bases and J dropped 5 bases, with 15 bases sitting between them. Germline values: CDR1 SNHLY, CDR2 FYNNEI. CDR3 sequence: CASMGRVGDEQYF. CDR3 DNA sequence: TGTGCCAGCATGGGCAGAGTAGGCGACGAGCAGTACTTC. The full variable domain, in which reference TRBV2 and TRBJ2-7 provide the parts outside the CDR3, is EPEVTQTPSHQVTQMGQEVILRCVPISNHLYFYWYRQILGQKVEFLVSFYNNEISEKSEIFDDQFSVERPDGSNFTLKIRSTKLEDSAMYFCASMGRVGDEQYFGPGTRLTVT.

The rearrangement joins TRBV4-2 to TRBJ1-2, with 10 bases identical to TRBD1. The V and J ends lost 1 base and 4 bases, in that order; junction bases with no gene match: 9. This CDR3 comprises 17 residues. Germline lookup yields CDR1 LGHNA and CDR2 YNFKEQ. CDR3 sequence: CASSQGDRGVPLYGYTF. The CDR3 bases are TGTGCCAGCAGCCAAGGGGACAGGGGAGTCCCGCTCTATGGCTACACCTTC.

The rearrangement joins TRBV3-1 to TRBJ2-1; D perhaps matches TRBD2 (6 bases). Gene TRBJ2-7 matches the end of the DNA better, so the J call may be wrong. The CDR3 is 15 residues long. Germline CDR1 LGHDT, CDR2 YNNKEL (reference sequence). For the CDR3, the DNA is TGTGCCAGCAGCCAAGTTATAGGTAACGCGGGGGAGCAGTACTTC. It is translated as CASSQVIGNAGEQYF.

The rearrangement joins TRBV25-1 to TRBJ1-4; D is unclear. V was pared by 4 bases and J by 8 bases, with 20 bases between. Germline V gives CDR1 MGHDK, CDR2 SYGVNS. CDR3 length: 16 amino acids. CDR3 residues: CASSAPGGGYGEKLFF. CDR3 DNA sequence: TGTGCCAGCAGTGCCCCCGGTGGTGGCTATGGGGAAAAACTGTTTTTT.

J is TRBJ1-2 and V is TRBV5-1, with unresolved D. V was cut by 0 bases and J by 6 bases, with 6 bases left in between. The germline V gene has CDR1 SGHRS and CDR2 YFSETQ. The CDR3 consists of 12 residues. CDR3 amino acids: CASSLAANGYTF. CDR3 bases: TGCGCCAGCAGCTTGGCGGCAAATGGCTACACCTTC.

This clonotype was counted once. This may arise from a read error, as a much more abundant clone is one base away. The chain has TRBV2 and TRBJ2-6, with TRBD1 identical over 10 bases. The germline gives CDR1 SNHLY, CDR2 FYNNEI. This CDR3 contains 19 residues. Trimming cost V 10 bases and J 6 bases; bases outside gene matches: 21. The CDR3 sequence is CAKMKTPGTGVAEANVLTF. The CDR3 bases are TGTGCCAAAATGAAGACACCCGGGACAGGGGTTGCTGAGGCCAACGTCCTGACTTTC.

With respect to this clonotype: One junction end disagrees with the germline gene, perhaps due to a read error. The chain has TRBV20-1 and TRBJ2-6, with D perhaps matching TRBD1 or TRBD2 (5 bases each). The germline V gene has CDR1 DFQATT and CDR2 SNEGSKA (reference sequence). The CDR3 contains 15 residues. CDR3 sequence reads: CSAQPGASGTNVLTF. The CDR3 DNA reads as TGCAGTGCCCAGCCCGGGGCCTCTGGGACCAACGTCCTGACTTTC.

The rearrangement links TRBV14 to TRBJ2-7, with D possibly being TRBD2 (6 bases). This CDR3 spans 13 amino acids. V was pared by 5 bases and J by 7 bases, with 15 bases between. Germline CDR1 and CDR2: SGHDN and FVKESK. Written as DNA, the CDR3 is TGTGCCAGCAGCGTGCTCCGGGCGGGGGAGCAGTACTTC. Protein sequence: CASSVLRAGEQYF.

V and J are TRBV7-6 and TRBJ1-1, with a weak D call TRBD1 (6 bases). CDR3 length: 13 amino acids. With 5 bases removed from V and 5 bases from J, the gap between germline ends came to 12 bases. The germline CDR1 and CDR2 sequences are SGHVS and FNYEAQ. DNA of the CDR3: TGTGCCAGCAGCGATCCCAGGGGAACTGAAGCTTTCTTT. Translation gives CASSDPRGTEAFF.

The rearrangement links TRBV27 to TRBJ2-1; possible D gene TRBD2, 6 bases. CDR1 is MNHEY, CDR2 SMNVEV, per germline (reference sequence). The CDR3 spans 14 residues. V was clipped by 0 bases and J by 5 bases, with 8 bases between them. CDR3 sequence: CASSLSPGDNEQFF. CDR3 bases: TGTGCCAGCAGTTTATCCCCGGGGGACAATGAGCAGTTCTTC.

The V call is TRBV4-3, the J call TRBJ2-1; tentatively, D is TRBD1 (5 bases). This CDR3 region has 16 residues. V was trimmed by 4 bases and J by 7 bases, leaving 20 bases between them. In germline, CDR1 is LGHNA, CDR2 YSLEER. The chain's CDR3 is CASSRSTLDTLNEQFF. The CDR3 DNA sequence: TGCGCCAGCAGCCGTTCTACCCTGGACACTTTAAATGAGCAGTTCTTC.

This chain connects TRBV20-1 to TRBJ2-7; weak D call: TRBD1 (6 bases). CDR1 is DFQATT, CDR2 SNEGSKA, per germline (reference sequence). V dropped 6 bases and J dropped 1 base, with 19 bases sitting between them. CDR3 length: 15 amino acids. The CDR3 nucleotides are TGCAGTGCATTCTCACACCGGGACACATCCTACGAGCAGTACTTC. Protein: CSAFSHRDTSYEQYF.

This chain connects TRBV12-3 or TRBV12-4 to TRBJ2-2, with unresolved D. The CDR3 contains 14 residues. The V end was cut by 6 bases, the J end by 1 base, with 9 bases between. This chain's CDR3 is CASRMQENTGELFF. CDR3 in DNA: TGTGCCAGCAGAATGCAGGAGAACACCGGGGAGCTGTTTTTT.

The genes are TRBV7-8 and TRBJ1-5; TRBD1 matches 8 bases. V lost 8 bases to trimming and J lost 4 bases; unmatched junction nucleotides: 16. The V gene's germline CDR1 is SGHVS and CDR2 FQNEAQ. The length of the CDR3 is 17 residues. CDR3 sequence (DNA): TGTGCCAGCCTCAAGGCAGGGGGCGCATATGAAAATCAGCCCCAGCATTTT. This codes for CASLKAGGAYENQPQHF.

This clonotype was counted ten times or more. A read error may produce the germline difference seen at one junction end. The V and J genes are TRBV5-1 and TRBJ2-1; 16 nucleotides match TRBD2. This CDR3 comprises 16 residues. The germline gives CDR1 SGHRS, CDR2 YFSETQ. This chain's CDR3 is CASSLGLAGGYNEQFF. The CDR3 DNA sequence: TGTGCCAGCAGTCTGGGACTAGCGGGGGGGTACAATGAGCAGTTCTTC.

This clonotype has only a few counts. The chain employs TRBV15 and TRBJ1-2, with 11 nucleotides matching TRBD1. V was pared by 3 bases and J by 10 bases, with 4 bases of the junction left unmatched. The CDR3 is made up of 13 amino acids. CDR1 and CDR2 from the germline V gene are LNHNV and YYDKDF (reference sequence). The DNA of the CDR3 is TGTGCCACCAGCAGCCCGGGACAGGGGGACTACACCTTC. This codes for CATSSPGQGDYTF. Full variable domain (missing parts from reference TRBV15 and TRBJ1-2): DAMVIQNPRYQVTQFGKPVTLSCSQTLNHNVMYWYQQKSSQAPKLLFHYYDKDFNNEADTPDNFQSRRPNTSFCFLDIRSPGLGDTAMYLCATSSPGQGDYTFGSGTRLTVV.

The gene calls are TRBV24-1 and TRBJ1-2; 7 bases line up with TRBD1. J gave up 2 bases and V 7 bases, and 9 bases lay outside the gene matches. Per the germline V gene, CDR1 is KGHDR and CDR2 is SFDVKD. The CDR3 extends over 15 amino acids. The CDR3 DNA is TGTGCCACCAGAGACGGGACAGACCGCAACTATGGCTACACCTTC. This translates into CATRDGTDRNYGYTF.

This chain links TRBV9 with TRBJ2-5; perhaps D is TRBD1 or TRBD2 (5 bases each). The germline V gene encodes CDR1 SGDLS and CDR2 YYNGEE. V lost 0 bases and J 4 bases, leaving 16 bases between the germline ends. This CDR3 spans 16 amino acids. The chain's CDR3 is CASSVAVGGAGETQYF. For the CDR3, the DNA is TGTGCCAGCAGCGTAGCCGTAGGTGGGGCGGGAGAGACCCAGTACTTC.

The chain carries TRBV25-1 and TRBJ2-1, with no clear D. There are 15 residues in the CDR3. V dropped 3 bases and J dropped 5 bases, with 14 bases sitting between them. Germline assignment: CDR1 MGHDK and CDR2 SYGVNS. CDR3: CASSEPTGANNEQFF. The DNA for the CDR3 is TGTGCCAGCAGTGAGCCTACGGGCGCAAACAATGAGCAGTTCTTC.

The chain is built from TRBV7-8 and TRBJ2-7; 9 nucleotides line up with TRBD2. The CDR3 contains 15 residues. V lost 1 base and J lost 5; bases outside the gene matches: 6. Germline V gives CDR1 SGHVS, CDR2 FQNEAQ. DNA of the CDR3: TGTGCCAGCAGCTTAGTGGCGGGGGGGCCCAACGAGCAGTACTTC. Translation: CASSLVAGGPNEQYF. Drawing the rest from reference TRBV7-8 and TRBJ2-7, the complete variable domain is GAGVSQSPRYKVAKRGQDVALRCDPISGHVSLFWYQQALGQGPEFLTYFQNEAQLDKSGLPSDRFFAERPEGSVSTLKIQRTQQEDSAVYLCASSLVAGGPNEQYFGPGTRLTVT.

The chain recombines TRBV7-2 with TRBJ2-3; 10 nucleotides match TRBD2. This CDR3 region has 16 residues. Looked up from germline, CDR1 is SGHTA and CDR2 is FQGNSA. Trimming cost V 7 bases and J 10 bases; bases outside gene matches: 17. The CDR3 region is CASTFYSGGREKAQYF. For the CDR3, the DNA is TGTGCCAGCACCTTTTATAGCGGGGGGCGAGAAAAGGCGCAGTATTTT. The variable domain in full, with the rest retrieved from reference TRBV7-2 and TRBJ2-3, is GAGVSQSPSNKVTEKGKDVELRCDPISGHTALYWYRQSLGQGLEFLIYFQGNSAPDKSGLPSDRFSAERTGGSVSTLTIQRTQQEDSAVYLCASTFYSGGREKAQYFGPGTRLTVL.

This clonotype has ten or more counts. This sequence joins TRBV12-3 or TRBV12-4 and TRBJ2-7; perhaps TRBD1 as D (6 bases). Trimming took off 2 bases at V and 1 base at J, with 6 bases between the two ends. The length of the CDR3 is 13 residues. The CDR3 loop is CASSLQGSYEQYF. CDR3 sequence (DNA): TGTGCCAGCAGTTTACAGGGGTCCTACGAGCAGTACTTC.

This clonotype has a handful of counts. The chain uses TRBV2 and TRBJ2-1; D is uncertain. This CDR3 comprises 15 residues. Germline loops: CDR1 SNHLY, CDR2 FYNNEI. V was pared by 4 bases and J by 1 base, with 11 bases between. CDR3 sequence reads: CASSARGISYNEQFF. The CDR3 bases are TGTGCCAGCAGTGCTCGAGGTATATCCTACAATGAGCAGTTCTTC.

V gene TRBV29-1 combines with J gene TRBJ1-2; no clear D. The germline CDR1 and CDR2 sequences are SQVTM and ANQGSEA. Trimming pared 7 bases from V and 0 bases from J, leaving 12 bases between. The CDR3 is 13 residues long. CDR3 nucleotide sequence: TGCAGCGCTCCAGACGGAGCTAACTATGGCTACACCTTC. This translates into CSAPDGANYGYTF. The full variable domain, in which reference TRBV29-1 and TRBJ1-2 provide the parts outside the CDR3, is SAVISQKPSRDICQRGTSLTIQCQVDSQVTMMFWYRQQPGQSLTLIATANQGSEATYESGFVIDKFPISRPNLTFSTLTVSNMSPEDSSIYLCSAPDGANYGYTFGSGTRLTVV.

The chain employs TRBV5-5 and TRBJ2-1, with a weak D call TRBD2 (5 bases). Germline V CDR1 and CDR2: SGHKS, YYEKEE (reference sequence). Trimming stripped 2 bases from V and 5 bases from J, with 14 bases between. The CDR3 runs to 15 residues. The CDR3 is CASSFSLGINNEQFF. The CDR3 nucleotides read TGTGCCAGCAGCTTTTCCCTCGGGATTAACAATGAGCAGTTCTTC. Variable domain in full (rest from reference TRBV5-5 and TRBJ2-1): DAGVTQSPTHLIKTRGQQVTLRCSPISGHKSVSWYQQVLGQGPQFIFQYYEKEERGRGNFPDRFSARQFPNYSSELNVNALLLGDSALYLCASSFSLGINNEQFFGPGTRLTVL.

The sample holds a few counts of this clonotype. The genes are TRBV7-2 and TRBJ2-3; 7 bases match TRBD1. This CDR3 spans 15 amino acids. With 5 bases clipped from V and 1 base from J, the junction kept 6 bases outside the gene matches. CDR1 is SGHTA, CDR2 FQGNSA, per germline. The CDR3 reads CASSRQGHGTDTQYF. CDR3 nucleotide sequence: TGTGCCAGCAGCAGACAGGGACATGGCACAGATACGCAGTATTTT.

This clonotype came up a few times. The rearrangement joins TRBV2 to TRBJ2-4; TRBD1 aligns across 9 bases. Germline CDR1 is SNHLY and CDR2 is FYNNEI. The junction had 7 bases not matched to a gene; V was cut back by 6 bases and J by 13 bases. The CDR3 totals 12 residues. The CDR3 nucleotides are TGTGCCAGCAGCAGACAGGGGGAGGAGCAGTACTTC. It codes for CASSRQGEEQYF.